The entry below describes one T cell receptor beta chain. Per the germline V gene, CDR1 is MNHNY and CDR2 is SVGAGI (reference sequence). The length of the CDR3 is 15 residues. The junction had 5 bases not matched to a gene; V was cut back by 2 bases and J by 5 bases. The data belong to a study of cytomegalovirus exposure and HLA in healthy donors. The PCR was carried out with 60 Vbeta primers and 13 Jbeta primers. Clones were read by immunoSEQ multiplex PCR, and TCRdb kept only the in-frame ones, dropping some. The sample shows approximately 190,000 clones, around four fifths of them seen only once. The J gene is TRBJ2-1, the V gene TRBV6-6, with TRBD1 matching 8 bases. This TCR was recovered from a woman aged 18-30 years in good health and CMV-seronegative. Sequenced material: PBMCs. This CDR3 reads CASSYVGQGHNEQFF. Here the CDR3 DNA reads TGTGCCAGCAGTTACGTTGGACAGGGTCACAATGAGCAGTTCTTC.